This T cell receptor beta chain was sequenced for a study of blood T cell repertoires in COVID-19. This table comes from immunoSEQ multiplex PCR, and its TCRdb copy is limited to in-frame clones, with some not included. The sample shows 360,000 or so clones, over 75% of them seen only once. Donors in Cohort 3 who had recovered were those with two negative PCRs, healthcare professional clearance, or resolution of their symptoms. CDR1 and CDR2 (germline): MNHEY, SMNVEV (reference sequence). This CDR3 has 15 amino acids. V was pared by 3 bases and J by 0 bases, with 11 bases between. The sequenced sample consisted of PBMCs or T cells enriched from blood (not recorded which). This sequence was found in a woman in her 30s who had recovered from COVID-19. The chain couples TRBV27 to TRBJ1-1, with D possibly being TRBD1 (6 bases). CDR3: CASSLDSELNTEAFF. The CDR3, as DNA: TGTGCCAGCAGTTTGGACAGCGAGTTGAACACTGAAGCTTTCTTT.